The next 23 T cell receptor beta chains were all read from a single sample in a study of neoadjuvant nivolumab and ipilimumab in lung cancer. Sequencing used immunoSEQ multiplex PCR; TCRdb keeps in-frame clones, though not all of them. The data contain about 8,800 clones, approximately 77% of them seen just once; the ten biggest clones take up roughly 3.2%. The sequences come from tumor tissue, collected after neoadjuvant nivolumab, alone or with ipilimumab, at or shortly before surgery. Receptors were obtained from an adult with non-small cell lung cancer.

The chain recombines TRBV20-1 with TRBJ1-1; D gene ambiguous. The CDR3 runs to 11 residues. Per germline, CDR1 DFQATT and CDR2 SNEGSKA (reference sequence). V was clipped by 3 bases and J by 5 bases, with 7 bases between them. The CDR3 sequence is CSASRETEAFF. For the CDR3, the DNA is TGCAGTGCTAGTCGGGAAACTGAAGCTTTCTTT.

In its sample, this clone was seen once. The chain employs TRBV6-6 and TRBJ1-4; a possible D gene is TRBD1 (5 bases). V lost 8 bases and J 3 bases, leaving 10 bases between the germline ends. Looked up from germline, CDR1 is MNHNY and CDR2 is SVGAGI (reference sequence). The CDR3 contains 13 residues. CDR3 sequence: CASRRGSNEKLFF. DNA for the CDR3: TGTGCCAGCCGACGGGGGTCTAATGAAAAACTGTTTTTT.

The rearrangement uses TRBV7-9 and TRBJ2-7; 11 nucleotides align to TRBD1. In germline, CDR1 is SEHNR, CDR2 FQNEAQ (reference sequence). CDR3 length: 15 residues. The V and J ends lost 2 bases and 3 bases, in that order; junction bases with no gene match: 3. CDR3 sequence reads: CASSLWTGGIYEQYF. The CDR3 nucleotides read TGTGCCAGCAGCTTATGGACAGGGGGCATCTACGAGCAGTACTTC. The whole variable domain, remainder taken from reference TRBV7-9 and TRBJ2-7, is DTGVSQNPRHKITKRGQNVTFRCDPISEHNRLYWYRQTLGQGPEFLTYFQNEAQLEKSRLLSDRFSAERPKGSFSTLEIQRTEQGDSAMYLCASSLWTGGIYEQYFGPGTRLTVT.

The genes are TRBV6-5 and TRBJ2-3, with TRBD2 as a possible D gene (6 bases). This CDR3 has 16 amino acids. Looked up from germline, CDR1 is MNHEY and CDR2 is SVGAGI. The V end was cut by 2 bases, the J end by 3 bases, with 15 bases between. CDR3 loop: CASSYRGTGRTDTQYF. The CDR3 nucleotides read TGTGCCAGCAGTTACCGCGGGACTGGGAGGACAGATACGCAGTATTTT.

This chain uses TRBV7-9 with TRBJ2-7; D remains unclear. Trimming pared 2 bases from V and 2 bases from J, leaving 10 bases between. CDR1 and CDR2 (germline): SEHNR, FQNEAQ (reference sequence). The CDR3 covers 14 residues. CDR3 protein: CASSLNVRPYEQYF. The CDR3 coding sequence is TGTGCCAGCAGCTTAAACGTGCGTCCCTACGAGCAGTACTTC.

The V call is TRBV28, the J call TRBJ2-7, with TRBD1 as a possible D gene (8 bases). Germline V gene sequence: CDR1 MDHEN, CDR2 SYDVKM. CDR3 size: 14 residues. Trimming cost V 1 base and J 7 bases, with 14 bases left between them. Here the CDR3 reads CASSLYRGRGEQYF. CDR3 sequence (DNA): TGTGCCAGCAGTTTATACAGGGGGAGGGGGGAGCAGTACTTC. Full variable domain (missing parts from reference TRBV28 and TRBJ2-7): DVKVTQSSRYLVKRTGEKVFLECVQDMDHENMFWYRQDPGLGLRLIYFSYDVKMKEKGDIPEGYSVSREKKERFSLILESASTNQTSMYLCASSLYRGRGEQYFGPGTRLTVT.

The chain couples TRBV30 to TRBJ1-1; tentatively, D is TRBD1 (6 bases). Trimming pared 1 base from V and 9 bases from J, leaving 12 bases between. The CDR3 contains 12 residues. The germline gives CDR1 GTSNPN, CDR2 SVGIG (reference sequence). The CDR3, as DNA: TGTGCCTGGAGTGCGACAGGCCGTCAAGCTTTCTTT. Its protein is CAWSATGRQAFF. The variable domain in full, with the rest retrieved from reference TRBV30 and TRBJ1-1, is SQTIHQWPATLVQPVGSPLSLECTVEGTSNPNLYWYRQAAGRGLQLLFYSVGIGQISSEVPQNLSASRPQDRQFILSSKKLLLSDSGFYLCAWSATGRQAFFGQGTRLTVV.

V usage is TRBV6-6 and J usage is TRBJ1-2; 8 positions agree with TRBD1. The CDR3 has 15 amino acids. The V segment lost 0 bases and the J segment 5 bases; nucleotides outside the gene matches: 5. Germline V CDR1 and CDR2: MNHNY, SVGAGI (reference sequence). CDR3 amino acids: CASSYSNRGFYGYTF. The CDR3 DNA sequence: TGTGCCAGCAGTTACTCGAACAGGGGGTTTTATGGCTACACCTTC.

This clone was picked up a small number of times. The chain links TRBV6-5 to TRBJ2-1; 10 nucleotides align to TRBD1. This CDR3 is 16 amino acids long. Germline assignment: CDR1 MNHEY and CDR2 SVGAGI. J was trimmed by 7 bases and V by 4 bases; bases with no gene match: 10. CDR3 amino acids: CASSSPGDRGWNEQFF. In DNA form, the CDR3 reads TGTGCCAGCAGTTCCCCGGGGGACAGGGGTTGGAATGAGCAGTTCTTC.

The chain recombines TRBV5-4 with TRBJ2-5; TRBD2 matches 7 bases. The CDR3 sequence is 14 residues long. CDR1 and CDR2 (germline): SGHNT, YYREEE (reference sequence). Germline trimming cut 1 base from V and 1 base from J; bases unmatched to any gene: 1. The CDR3 nucleotides are TGTGCCAGCAGCTTGTCGGGAGGCCAAGAGACCCAGTACTTC. Residues: CASSLSGGQETQYF.

This rearrangement joins TRBV7-9 to TRBJ1-2, with TRBD1 identical over 9 bases. The germline V gene has CDR1 SEHNR and CDR2 FQNEAQ (reference sequence). The CDR3 consists of 14 residues. V was pared by 3 bases and J by 8 bases, with 7 bases of the junction left unmatched. The CDR3 here is CASSFTGGAGGYTF. The CDR3 bases are TGTGCCAGCAGCTTCACAGGGGGCGCCGGGGGCTACACCTTC.

The genes are TRBV9 and TRBJ2-5; TRBD2 matches at 14 bases. The germline CDR1 and CDR2 sequences are SGDLS and YYNGEE. V gave up 4 bases and J gave up 2 bases; unmatched junction bases: 4. The CDR3 covers 16 residues. CDR3 amino acids: CASSWGLAGVQETQYF. The CDR3 region has the DNA TGTGCCAGCAGCTGGGGACTAGCGGGAGTTCAAGAGACCCAGTACTTC.

This clone was found a few times. The chain employs TRBV14 and TRBJ1-4; D may be TRBD1 (5 bases). The V end lost 2 bases, the J end lost 6 bases, and 10 bases lay between the germline ends. The CDR3 runs 14 residues. The V gene's germline CDR1 is SGHDN and CDR2 FVKESK. Here the CDR3 reads CASSQRDGYEKLFF. CDR3 DNA sequence: TGTGCCAGCAGCCAAAGGGACGGCTATGAAAAACTGTTTTTT.

V and J are TRBV5-4 and TRBJ2-1; D is undetermined. There are 14 residues in the CDR3. CDR1 and CDR2 from the germline V gene are SGHNT and YYREEE (reference sequence). Between the trimmed V and J ends, which lost 4 bases and 1 base, there was a span of 9 bases. The CDR3 loop reads CASSQVRSYNEQFF. The CDR3 DNA reads TGTGCCAGCAGCCAGGTGAGGTCCTACAATGAGCAGTTCTTC.

In its sample, this clone was seen a few times. V is TRBV10-3 and J is TRBJ2-7, with 7 positions matching TRBD1. In germline, CDR1 is ENHRY, CDR2 SYGVKD. With 7 bases clipped from V and 3 bases from J, the junction kept 18 bases outside the gene matches. CDR3 length: 17 amino acids. CDR3 sequence reads: CAITSQGQPNEIYEQYF. The DNA of the CDR3 is TGTGCCATCACCTCTCAGGGACAGCCTAATGAAATCTACGAGCAGTACTTC.

The chain carries TRBV7-3 and TRBJ2-2; a weak D match, TRBD2 (5 bases). Germline values: CDR1 SGHTA, CDR2 FQGTGA. This CDR3 is built from 14 residues. V lost 1 base and J lost 6, with 9 bases in between. CDR3 nucleotides: TGTGCCAGCAGCTTAATCGGGGATCCCGGGGAGCTGTTTTTT. Amino acid sequence: CASSLIGDPGELFF.

This clone was counted a few times. The chain joins TRBV9 to TRBJ2-7, with 8 positions matching TRBD2. The CDR3 totals 15 residues. Trimming took 6 bases from V and 4 from J; bases not matched to a gene: 12. Germline V gene sequence: CDR1 SGDLS, CDR2 YYNGEE. CDR3 sequence (DNA): TGTGCCAGCACCGTGGGGGGGACTAGTCGTTACGAGCAGTACTTC. It translates to CASTVGGTSRYEQYF.

J is TRBJ2-3 and V is TRBV4-2, with a tentative D call TRBD2 (5 bases). This CDR3 comprises 15 residues. From germline, CDR1 is LGHNA and CDR2 YNFKEQ. V lost 4 bases to trimming and J lost 2 bases, with 13 bases between them. CDR3 amino acids: CASSPFTGFTDTQYF. The CDR3 DNA is TGTGCCAGCAGCCCCTTTACGGGATTCACAGATACGCAGTATTTT.

This clone turned up a few times. CDR3 coding DNA: TGTGCCAGCAGCCAAGGGAACGGAAGGGAAGAGACCCAGTACTTC. Its translation: CASSQGNGREETQYF. V and J are TRBV7-3 and TRBJ2-5; D is ambiguous. This CDR3 has 15 residues. Germline CDR1 and CDR2: SGHTA and FQGTGA. Trimming pared 5 bases from V and 3 bases from J, leaving 16 bases between. Full variable domain (remainder filled in from reference TRBV7-3 and TRBJ2-5): GAGVSQTPSNKVTEKGKYVELRCDPISGHTALYWYRQSLGQGPEFLIYFQGTGAADDSGLPNDRFFAVRPEGSVSTLKIQRTERGDSAVYLCASSQGNGREETQYFGPGTRLLVL.

The chain is built from TRBV10-3 and TRBJ2-1, with 7 nucleotides matching TRBD2. The CDR3 runs to 14 residues. V was clipped by 6 bases and J by 8 bases; unmatched bases: 10. The germline V gene encodes CDR1 ENHRY and CDR2 SYGVKD. CDR3 protein: CAIRAAGRRDEQFF. The CDR3 DNA follows: TGTGCCATCAGGGCAGCGGGGAGGAGGGATGAGCAGTTCTTC.

This clone was counted between two and nine times. The J gene is TRBJ1-1, the V gene TRBV5-1, with D uncertain. Trimming removed 6 bases from V and 3 bases from J, with 12 bases in between. CDR1 is SGHRS, CDR2 YFSETQ, per germline. The CDR3 runs to 13 residues. The CDR3 sequence: CASTLIGDTEAFF. The CDR3, as DNA: TGCGCCAGCACCCTAATTGGGGACACTGAAGCTTTCTTT.

The V call is TRBV6-6, the J call TRBJ2-1; 10 bases line up with TRBD2. Germline V lookup: CDR1 MNHNY, CDR2 SVGAGI (reference sequence). V shed 4 bases, J shed 1 base, and the junction held 4 bases outside the gene matches. CDR3 length: 16 amino acids. The CDR3 sequence is CASSSPAGGSYNEQFF. The DNA for the CDR3 is TGTGCCAGCAGTTCCCCAGCGGGAGGGTCCTACAATGAGCAGTTCTTC.

The chain recombines TRBV19 with TRBJ1-2; D remains unclear. CDR1 and CDR2 from the germline V gene are LNHDA and SQIVND (reference sequence). The V gene lost 6 bases and the J gene lost 3 bases, with 8 bases spanning the gap. This CDR3 spans 12 amino acids. CDR3 residues: CASSEADYGYTF. CDR3 sequence (DNA): TGTGCCAGTAGCGAGGCGGACTATGGCTACACCTTC.